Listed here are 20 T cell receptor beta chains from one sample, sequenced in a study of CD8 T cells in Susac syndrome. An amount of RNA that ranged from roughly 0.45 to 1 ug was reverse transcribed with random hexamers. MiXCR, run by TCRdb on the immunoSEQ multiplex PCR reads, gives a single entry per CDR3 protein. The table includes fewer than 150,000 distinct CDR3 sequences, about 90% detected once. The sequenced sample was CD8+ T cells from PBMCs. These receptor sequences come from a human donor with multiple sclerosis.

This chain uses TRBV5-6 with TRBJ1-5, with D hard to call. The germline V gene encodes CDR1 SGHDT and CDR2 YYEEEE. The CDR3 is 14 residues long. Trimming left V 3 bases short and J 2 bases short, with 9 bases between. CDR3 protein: CASSSDGRNQPQHF. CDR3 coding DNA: TGTGCCAGCAGCTCTGACGGACGCAATCAGCCCCAGCATTTT.

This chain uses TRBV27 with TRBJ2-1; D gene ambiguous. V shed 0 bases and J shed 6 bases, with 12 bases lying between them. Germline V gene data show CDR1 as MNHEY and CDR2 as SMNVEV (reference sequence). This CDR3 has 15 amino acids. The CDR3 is CASSLSFLGSNEQFF. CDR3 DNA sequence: TGTGCCAGCAGTTTATCGTTTCTGGGTAGCAATGAGCAGTTCTTC.

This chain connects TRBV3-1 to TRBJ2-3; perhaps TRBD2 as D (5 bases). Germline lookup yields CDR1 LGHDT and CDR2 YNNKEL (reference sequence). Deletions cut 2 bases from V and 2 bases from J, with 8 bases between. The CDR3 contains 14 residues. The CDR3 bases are TGTGCCAGCAGCCAAAGGGAGCTCACAGATACGCAGTATTTT. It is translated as CASSQRELTDTQYF.

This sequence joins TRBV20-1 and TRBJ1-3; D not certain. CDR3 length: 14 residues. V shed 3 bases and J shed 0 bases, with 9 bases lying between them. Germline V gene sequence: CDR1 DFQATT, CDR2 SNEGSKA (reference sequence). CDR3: CSASAGISGNTIYF. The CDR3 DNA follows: TGCAGTGCTAGCGCCGGAATCTCTGGAAACACCATATATTTT.

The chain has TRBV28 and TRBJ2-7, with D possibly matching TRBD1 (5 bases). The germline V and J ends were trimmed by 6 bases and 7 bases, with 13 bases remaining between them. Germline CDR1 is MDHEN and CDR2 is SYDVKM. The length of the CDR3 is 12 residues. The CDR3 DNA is TGTGCCAGCAGCTCCAGGGCGTGGGAGCAGTACTTC. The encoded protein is CASSSRAWEQYF. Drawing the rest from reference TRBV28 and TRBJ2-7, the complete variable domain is DVKVTQSSRYLVKRTGEKVFLECVQDMDHENMFWYRQDPGLGLRLIYFSYDVKMKEKGDIPEGYSVSREKKERFSLILESASTNQTSMYLCASSSRAWEQYFGPGTRLTVT.

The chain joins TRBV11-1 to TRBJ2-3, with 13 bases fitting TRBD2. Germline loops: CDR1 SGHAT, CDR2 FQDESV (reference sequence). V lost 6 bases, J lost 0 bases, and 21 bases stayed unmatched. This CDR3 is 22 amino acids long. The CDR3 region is CASSSTETGTSGTGVSTDTQYF. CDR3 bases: TGTGCCAGCAGTTCTACCGAGACCGGGACTAGCGGGACGGGCGTTAGCACAGATACGCAGTATTTT. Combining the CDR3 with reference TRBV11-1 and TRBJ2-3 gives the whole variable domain EAEVAQSPRYKITEKSQAVAFWCDPISGHATLYWYRQILGQGPELLVQFQDESVVDDSQLPKDRFSAERLKGVDSTLKIQPAELGDSAMYLCASSSTETGTSGTGVSTDTQYFGPGTRLTVL.

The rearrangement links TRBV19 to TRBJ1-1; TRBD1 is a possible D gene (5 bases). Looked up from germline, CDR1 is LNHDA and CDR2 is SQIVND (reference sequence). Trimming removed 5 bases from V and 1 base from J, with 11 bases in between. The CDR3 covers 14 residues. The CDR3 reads CASSAPTGNTEAFF. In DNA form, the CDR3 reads TGTGCCAGTAGTGCACCTACAGGGAACACTGAAGCTTTCTTT.

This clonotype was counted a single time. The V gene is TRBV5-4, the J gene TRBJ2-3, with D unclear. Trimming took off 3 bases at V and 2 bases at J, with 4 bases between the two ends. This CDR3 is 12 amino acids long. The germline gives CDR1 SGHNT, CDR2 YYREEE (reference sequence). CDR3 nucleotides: TGTGCCAGCAGCTCTTTCACAGATACGCAGTATTTT. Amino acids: CASSSFTDTQYF.

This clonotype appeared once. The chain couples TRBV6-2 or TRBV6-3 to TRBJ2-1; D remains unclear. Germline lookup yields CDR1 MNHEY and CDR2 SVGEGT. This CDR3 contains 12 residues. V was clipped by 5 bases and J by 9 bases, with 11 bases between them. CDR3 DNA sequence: TGTGCCAGCAGTCACCCTGGTCGTGAGCAGTTCTTC. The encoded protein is CASSHPGREQFF.

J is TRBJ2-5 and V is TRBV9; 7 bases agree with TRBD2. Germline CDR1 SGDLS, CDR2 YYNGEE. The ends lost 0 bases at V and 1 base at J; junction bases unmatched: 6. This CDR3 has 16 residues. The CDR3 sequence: CASSVGTSIGQETQYF. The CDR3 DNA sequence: TGTGCCAGCAGCGTAGGGACTAGTATAGGCCAAGAGACCCAGTACTTC.

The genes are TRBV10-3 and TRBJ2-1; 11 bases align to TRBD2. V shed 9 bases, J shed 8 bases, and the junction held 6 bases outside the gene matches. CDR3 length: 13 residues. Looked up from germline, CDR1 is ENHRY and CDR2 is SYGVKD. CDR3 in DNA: TGTGCCATACTAGCGGGAGATGGGGATGAGCAGTTCTTC. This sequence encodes CAILAGDGDEQFF.

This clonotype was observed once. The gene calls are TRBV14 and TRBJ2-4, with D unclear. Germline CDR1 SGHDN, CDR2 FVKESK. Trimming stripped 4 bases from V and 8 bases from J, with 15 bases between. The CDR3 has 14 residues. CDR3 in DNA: TGTGCCAGCAGCCCTGCATCGGGCTTGTACATTCAGTACTTC. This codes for CASSPASGLYIQYF.

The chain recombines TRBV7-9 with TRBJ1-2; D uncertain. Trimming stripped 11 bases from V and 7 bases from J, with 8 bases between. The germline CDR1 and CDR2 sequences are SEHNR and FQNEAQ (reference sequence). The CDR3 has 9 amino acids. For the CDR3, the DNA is TGTGCCTCTGAAGGTGGCTACACCTTC. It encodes CASEGGYTF.

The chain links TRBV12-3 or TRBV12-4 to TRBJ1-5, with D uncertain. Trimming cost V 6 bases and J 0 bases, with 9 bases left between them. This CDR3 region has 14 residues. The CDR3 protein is CASSLMYSNQPQHF. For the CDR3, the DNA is TGTGCCAGCAGCCTGATGTATAGCAATCAGCCCCAGCATTTT.

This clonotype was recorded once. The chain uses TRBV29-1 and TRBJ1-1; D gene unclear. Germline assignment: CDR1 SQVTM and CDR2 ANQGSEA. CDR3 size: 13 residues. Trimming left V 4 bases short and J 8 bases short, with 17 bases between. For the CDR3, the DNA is TGCAGCGTTGGTGCCTCTAGCAGAATGGAAGCTTTCTTT. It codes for CSVGASSRMEAFF. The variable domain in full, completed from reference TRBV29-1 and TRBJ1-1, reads SAVISQKPSRDICQRGTSLTIQCQVDSQVTMMFWYRQQPGQSLTLIATANQGSEATYESGFVIDKFPISRPNLTFSTLTVSNMSPEDSSIYLCSVGASSRMEAFFGQGTRLTVV.

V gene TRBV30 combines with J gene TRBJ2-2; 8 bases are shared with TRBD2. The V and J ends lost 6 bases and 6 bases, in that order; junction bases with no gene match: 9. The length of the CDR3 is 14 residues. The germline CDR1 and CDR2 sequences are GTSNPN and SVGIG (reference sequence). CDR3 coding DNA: TGTGCCTGCGAAAGCGGGAGTTACTCCGGGGAGCTGTTTTTT. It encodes CACESGSYSGELFF.

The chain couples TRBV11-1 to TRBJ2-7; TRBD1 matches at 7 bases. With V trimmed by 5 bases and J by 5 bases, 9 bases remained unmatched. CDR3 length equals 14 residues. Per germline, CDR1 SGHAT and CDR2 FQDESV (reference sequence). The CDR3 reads CASSHPDRVDEQYF. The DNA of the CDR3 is TGTGCCAGCAGCCATCCTGACAGGGTCGACGAGCAGTACTTC.

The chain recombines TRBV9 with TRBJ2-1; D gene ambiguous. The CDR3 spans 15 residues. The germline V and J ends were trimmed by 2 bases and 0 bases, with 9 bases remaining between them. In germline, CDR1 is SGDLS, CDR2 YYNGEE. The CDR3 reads CASSVQSSSYNEQFF. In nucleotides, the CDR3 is TGTGCCAGCAGCGTCCAGTCGAGCTCCTACAATGAGCAGTTCTTC.

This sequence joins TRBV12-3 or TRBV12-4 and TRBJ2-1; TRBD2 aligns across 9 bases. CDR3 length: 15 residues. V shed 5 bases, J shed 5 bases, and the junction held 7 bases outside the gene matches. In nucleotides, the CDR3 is TGTGCCAGCAGTGTGCTAGCGGGATTCGACAATGAGCAGTTCTTC. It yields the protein CASSVLAGFDNEQFF.

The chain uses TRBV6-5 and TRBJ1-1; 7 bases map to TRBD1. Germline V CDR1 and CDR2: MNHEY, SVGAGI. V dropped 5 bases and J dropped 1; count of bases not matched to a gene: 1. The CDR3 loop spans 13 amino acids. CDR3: CASSGQENTEAFF. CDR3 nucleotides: TGTGCCAGCAGTGGACAGGAGAACACTGAAGCTTTCTTT.